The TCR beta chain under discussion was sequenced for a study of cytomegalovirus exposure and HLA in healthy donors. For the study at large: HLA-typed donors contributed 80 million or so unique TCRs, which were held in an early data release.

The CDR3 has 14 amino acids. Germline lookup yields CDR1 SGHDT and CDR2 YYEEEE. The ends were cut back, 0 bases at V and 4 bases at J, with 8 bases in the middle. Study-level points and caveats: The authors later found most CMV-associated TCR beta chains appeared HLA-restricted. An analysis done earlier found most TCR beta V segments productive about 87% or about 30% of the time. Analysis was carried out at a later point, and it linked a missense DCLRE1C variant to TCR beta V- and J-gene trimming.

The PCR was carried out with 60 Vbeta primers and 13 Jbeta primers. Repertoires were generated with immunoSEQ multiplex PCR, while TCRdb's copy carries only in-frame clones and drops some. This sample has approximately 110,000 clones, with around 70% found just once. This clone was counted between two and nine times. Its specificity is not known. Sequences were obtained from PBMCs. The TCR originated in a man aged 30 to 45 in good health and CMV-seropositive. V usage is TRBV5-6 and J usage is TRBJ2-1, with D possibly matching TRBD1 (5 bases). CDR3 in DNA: TGTGCCAGCAGCTTGGGACAGTATTACAATGAGCAGTTCTTC. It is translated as CASSLGQYYNEQFF. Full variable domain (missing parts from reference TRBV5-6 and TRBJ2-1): DAGVTQSPTHLIKTRGQQVTLRCSPKSGHDTVSWYQQALGQGPQFIFQYYEEEERQRGNFPDRFSGHQFPNYSSELNVNALLLGDSALYLCASSLGQYYNEQFFGPGTRLTVL.